The sequence of this T cell receptor beta chain was determined in a study of T cell repertoires in cytomegalovirus infection. Study-level information: CMV infection together with matching HLA type was indicated by public TCR beta signatures. Notes on the study in general: Cumulated frequencies of public TCR beta families served to identify carriers of CMV plus the relevant HLA. Across the ex vivo response, the dominant clonotypes were HLA-C-restricted CMV-specific TCR beta clonotypes.

With 9 bases removed from V and 0 bases from J, the gap between germline ends came to 11 bases. Per the germline V gene, CDR1 is MNHEY and CDR2 is SVGEGT. The CDR3 totals 13 residues. There are many counts of this clonotype. The target antigen is unknown. TCRdb called the reads again in MiXCR, with one record for every CDR3 protein. The table records some 150,000 distinct CDR3 sequences, around 24% of them present only once. The chain is built from TRBV6-2 or TRBV6-3 and TRBJ1-1; D remains ambiguous. The source material was PBMCs. The TCR originated in a human donor in good health (CMV status not recorded). Some clones in this sample may be carry-over from other donors' samples. In nucleotides, the CDR3 is TGTGCCAGTACTGCTGGAGTGAACACTGAAGCTTTCTTT. The encoded protein is CASTAGVNTEAFF.